This T cell receptor beta chain was found in a study of long-term antiretroviral therapy in people with HIV. The V gene's germline CDR1 is MNHEY and CDR2 SVGAGI. The CDR3 extends over 16 amino acids. V lost 2 bases, J lost 5 bases, and 18 bases lay in between. The assay used was immunoSEQ (version v3.0), run at survey level. Some clones are missing from TCRdb's copy, which holds only in-frame ones; the method was immunoSEQ multiplex PCR. The profile shows 25,000 or so clones, about four fifths of them singletons. Sequenced material: unsorted PBMCs, taken 3 years after starting antiretroviral therapy. This clonotype was obtained from a man younger than 35 with HIV. This chain links TRBV6-5 with TRBJ1-1, with D unresolved. The CDR3 loop reads CASSYLPVFPETEAFF. Here the CDR3 DNA reads TGTGCCAGCAGTTACCTCCCCGTCTTCCCAGAAACTGAAGCTTTCTTT.